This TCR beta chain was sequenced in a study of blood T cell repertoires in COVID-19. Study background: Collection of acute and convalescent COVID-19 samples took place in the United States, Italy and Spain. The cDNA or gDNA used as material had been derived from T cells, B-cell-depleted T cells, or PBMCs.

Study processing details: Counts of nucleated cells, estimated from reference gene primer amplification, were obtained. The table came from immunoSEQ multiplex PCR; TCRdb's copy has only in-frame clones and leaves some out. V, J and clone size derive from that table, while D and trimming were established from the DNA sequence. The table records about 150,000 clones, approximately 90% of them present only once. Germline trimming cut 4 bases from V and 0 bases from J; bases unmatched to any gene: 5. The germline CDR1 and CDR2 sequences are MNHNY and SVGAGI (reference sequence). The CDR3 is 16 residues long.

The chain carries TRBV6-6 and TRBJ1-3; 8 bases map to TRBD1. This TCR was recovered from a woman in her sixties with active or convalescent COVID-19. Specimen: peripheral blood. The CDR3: CASSSGTGRSGNTIYF. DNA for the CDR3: TGTGCCAGCAGTTCGGGGACAGGCCGCTCTGGAAACACCATATATTTT.